Each of the 19 T cell receptor beta chains below was sequenced from the same sample in a study of T-cell memory formation after mild COVID-19. TCRdb reprocessed the 5' RACE reads with MiXCR, giving one entry per CDR3 protein. Here the sample spans around 180,000 distinct CDR3 sequences, about 18% being singletons. Sequencing used PBMCs or a T cell subset sorted from them (not recorded which). These receptors were collected from a man between 18 and 35 years old who had mild COVID-19 (a few samples of this study predate the infection). Cell type and time point are not known.

This clonotype was counted only a few times. J is TRBJ1-5 and V is TRBV7-2; D is undetermined. From germline, CDR1 is SGHTA and CDR2 FQGNSA. Trimming took off 5 bases at V and 5 bases at J, with 16 bases between the two ends. This CDR3 region has 15 residues. Here the CDR3 DNA reads TGTGCCAGCAGCCCTCACGCGGGTGGTGATCAGCCCCAGCATTTT. It is translated as CASSPHAGGDQPQHF. Variable domain in full (rest from reference TRBV7-2 and TRBJ1-5): GAGVSQSPSNKVTEKGKDVELRCDPISGHTALYWYRQSLGQGLEFLIYFQGNSAPDKSGLPSDRFSAERTGGSVSTLTIQRTQQEDSAVYLCASSPHAGGDQPQHFGDGTRLSIL.

The chain links TRBV27 to TRBJ2-7, with TRBD2 as a possible D gene (6 bases). The CDR3 runs to 15 residues. V shed 5 bases and J shed 0 bases, with 14 bases lying between them. CDR1 is MNHEY, CDR2 SMNVEV, per germline (reference sequence). The CDR3 DNA reads as TGTGCCAGCAGTCCCCGAGGACTATCCTCCTACGAGCAGTACTTC. This gives the protein CASSPRGLSSYEQYF.

Only a few counts were recorded for this clonotype. The rearrangement joins TRBV7-9 to TRBJ1-3; 8 bases are shared with TRBD1. After removal of 5 bases from V and 3 bases from J, the junction contained 9 bases not matched to a gene. Germline V CDR1 and CDR2: SEHNR, FQNEAQ (reference sequence). The CDR3 runs 16 residues. This CDR3 reads CASSLQGAISGNTIYF. DNA for the CDR3: TGTGCCAGCAGCCTGCAGGGGGCTATTAGTGGAAACACCATATATTTT.

This clonotype showed up many times. V and J are TRBV20-1 and TRBJ2-1; 12 nucleotides align to TRBD2. Germline CDR1 DFQATT, CDR2 SNEGSKA (reference sequence). The length of the CDR3 is 14 residues. V was clipped by 2 bases and J by 4 bases; unmatched bases: 0. CDR3 sequence reads: CSARLAGGYNEQFF. In nucleotides, the CDR3 is TGCAGTGCTAGACTAGCGGGGGGGTACAATGAGCAGTTCTTC.

The chain links TRBV7-2 to TRBJ1-3; 7 bases agree with TRBD1. V trimming: 6 bases; J trimming: 0 bases; junction bases outside the gene matches: 11. The CDR3 spans 17 residues. Germline-derived CDR1 and CDR2 are SGHTA and FQGNSA. The CDR3 region is CASSFVGTAISGNTIYF. The CDR3 bases are TGTGCCAGCAGTTTCGTCGGGACAGCCATCTCTGGAAACACCATATATTTT.

This clonotype turned up a few times. The chain recombines TRBV4-1 with TRBJ2-5; D not resolved. The CDR3 length is 15 residues. V gave up 1 base and J gave up 5 bases, with 14 bases separating them. CDR1 and CDR2 from the germline V gene are MGHRA and YSYEKL. The CDR3 is CASSQVFGLGETQYF. The CDR3 nucleotides are TGCGCCAGCAGCCAAGTATTCGGGCTAGGGGAGACCCAGTACTTC.

The sample holds many counts of this clonotype. V gene TRBV7-2 combines with J gene TRBJ2-6; D is perhaps TRBD2 (5 bases). The germline CDR1 and CDR2 sequences are SGHTA and FQGNSA. V was clipped by 2 bases and J by 17 bases, with 10 bases between them. The CDR3 is 11 residues long. The CDR3 sequence is CASSLRGPLTF. CDR3 DNA: TGTGCCAGCAGCTTACGAGGGCCCTTGACTTTC.

The chain combines TRBV7-6 with TRBJ2-1; no firm D call. Trimming pared 7 bases from V and 12 bases from J, leaving 25 bases between. The germline V gene has CDR1 SGHVS and CDR2 FNYEAQ. The CDR3 consists of 15 residues. The CDR3 DNA reads TGTGCCAGCACCGTCTCCCCGGAAGCATTTGAAGTGCAGTTCTTC. Translating it yields CASTVSPEAFEVQFF. Variable domain in full (rest from reference TRBV7-6 and TRBJ2-1): GAGVSQSPRYKVTKRGQDVALRCDPISGHVSLYWYRQALGQGPEFLTYFNYEAQQDKSGLPNDRFSAERPEGSISTLTIQRTEQRDSAMYRCASTVSPEAFEVQFFGPGTRLTVL.

This chain's CDR3 is CAITPGQGIGGTGELFF. In DNA, the CDR3 is TGTGCCATTACTCCGGGACAGGGGATCGGCGGCACCGGGGAGCTGTTTTTT. J is TRBJ2-2 and V is TRBV10-3; 10 bases map to TRBD1. This CDR3 region has 17 residues. With V trimmed by 9 bases and J by 4 bases, 14 bases remained unmatched. CDR1 and CDR2 (germline): ENHRY, SYGVKD.

The chain has TRBV7-8 and TRBJ2-1; D unclear. The V and J ends lost 0 bases and 3 bases respectively, with 12 bases between them. The germline V gene encodes CDR1 SGHVS and CDR2 FQNEAQ. This CDR3 is built from 16 residues. The CDR3 DNA follows: TGTGCCAGCAGCTTAGCGCCAGTGCTACTCTACAATGAGCAGTTCTTC. It is translated as CASSLAPVLLYNEQFF. Combining the CDR3 with reference TRBV7-8 and TRBJ2-1 gives the whole variable domain GAGVSQSPRYKVAKRGQDVALRCDPISGHVSLFWYQQALGQGPEFLTYFQNEAQLDKSGLPSDRFFAERPEGSVSTLKIQRTQQEDSAVYLCASSLAPVLLYNEQFFGPGTRLTVL.

This clonotype has at least ten counts. This sequence joins TRBV11-2 and TRBJ2-1, with D tentatively TRBD1 (6 bases). This CDR3 contains 16 residues. CDR1 and CDR2 (germline): SGHAT, FQNNGV. The ends were cut back, 0 bases at V and 8 bases at J, with 17 bases in the middle. CDR3 sequence reads: CASSLDGTGKGHEQFF. The CDR3 DNA is TGTGCCAGCAGCTTAGATGGCACAGGGAAAGGTCATGAGCAGTTCTTC.

J is TRBJ2-3 and V is TRBV7-3; the D gene is possibly TRBD1 (6 bases). V was clipped by 5 bases and J by 0 bases, with 15 bases between them. This CDR3 comprises 16 residues. CDR1 SGHTA and CDR2 FQGTGA come from the germline V gene. CDR3 sequence: CASSPLARGSTDTQYF. The CDR3 DNA reads as TGTGCCAGCAGCCCACTTGCCAGGGGTAGCACAGATACGCAGTATTTT. The full variable domain, rest sourced from reference TRBV7-3 and TRBJ2-3, is GAGVSQTPSNKVTEKGKYVELRCDPISGHTALYWYRQSLGQGPEFLIYFQGTGAADDSGLPNDRFFAVRPEGSVSTLKIQRTERGDSAVYLCASSPLARGSTDTQYFGPGTRLTVL.

This clonotype was observed many times. The chain couples TRBV5-1 to TRBJ2-1; tentative D call: TRBD2 (6 bases). CDR1 and CDR2 from the germline V gene are SGHRS and YFSETQ. The V end lost 5 bases, the J end lost 2 bases, and 20 bases lay between the germline ends. This CDR3 contains 17 residues. CDR3 amino acids: CASRDLTGTHTYNEQFF. In DNA form, the CDR3 reads TGCGCCAGCAGGGACCTGACCGGGACTCATACCTACAATGAGCAGTTCTTC.

The V and J genes are TRBV2 and TRBJ1-1; D perhaps matches TRBD1 (5 bases). Trimming pared 7 bases from V and 0 bases from J, leaving 12 bases between. CDR1 SNHLY and CDR2 FYNNEI come from the germline V gene. The CDR3 extends over 14 amino acids. Here the CDR3 reads CASKKGRMNTEAFF. The CDR3 DNA reads TGTGCCAGCAAGAAGGGGAGGATGAACACTGAAGCTTTCTTT.

This clonotype has only a few counts. This chain connects TRBV3-1 to TRBJ2-5; tentative D call: TRBD1 (6 bases). Trimming pared 4 bases from V and 4 bases from J, leaving 16 bases between. Per germline, CDR1 LGHDT and CDR2 YNNKEL (reference sequence). This CDR3 is built from 15 residues. In nucleotides, the CDR3 is TGTGCCAGCAGCCCGCCTAGAGGGGGAGCAGAGACCCAGTACTTC. Protein product: CASSPPRGGAETQYF.

This clonotype has only a few counts. V is TRBV20-1 and J is TRBJ2-3; 9 bases fit TRBD2. CDR1 and CDR2 from the germline V gene are DFQATT and SNEGSKA (reference sequence). This CDR3 has 20 amino acids. Losses at the gene ends were 1 base for V and 0 bases for J; bases not matched to a gene: 17. DNA for the CDR3: TGCAGTGCTAGAGTCCTTGGGGGCGGGGGGGCCCGTGCTAGCACAGATACGCAGTATTTT. This translates into CSARVLGGGGARASTDTQYF.

The V and J genes are TRBV7-2 and TRBJ2-7, with D unclear. CDR1 is SGHTA and CDR2 is FQGNSA in the germline V gene. V was trimmed by 5 bases and J by 3 bases, leaving 8 bases between them. The CDR3 totals 12 residues. CDR3 sequence reads: CASSISGYEQYF. The CDR3 DNA is TGTGCCAGCAGCATCTCGGGCTACGAGCAGTACTTC. Combining the CDR3 with reference TRBV7-2 and TRBJ2-7 gives the whole variable domain GAGVSQSPSNKVTEKGKDVELRCDPISGHTALYWYRQSLGQGLEFLIYFQGNSAPDKSGLPSDRFSAERTGGSVSTLTIQRTQQEDSAVYLCASSISGYEQYFGPGTRLTVT.

The chain carries TRBV3-1 and TRBJ2-5; the D gene is possibly TRBD2 (6 bases). CDR1 and CDR2 from the germline V gene are LGHDT and YNNKEL (reference sequence). The CDR3 consists of 16 residues. Deletions cut 0 bases from V and 6 bases from J, with 17 bases between. Written as DNA, the CDR3 is TGTGCCAGCAGCCAAGATGTGGGTCTAGCGTGGCAGACCCAGTACTTC. It specifies CASSQDVGLAWQTQYF.

This clonotype was seen a few times. The chain is built from TRBV9 and TRBJ2-5; possibly TRBD1 or TRBD2 for D (5 bases each). In germline, CDR1 is SGDLS, CDR2 YYNGEE. The CDR3 loop spans 13 amino acids. Trimming pared 2 bases from V and 2 bases from J, leaving 7 bases between. CDR3 residues: CASSVGDQETQYF. CDR3 nucleotide sequence: TGTGCCAGCAGCGTGGGGGATCAAGAGACCCAGTACTTC.